The source of this T cell receptor (beta chain) is a study of early T cells in non-severe SARS-CoV-2 infection. This clonotype was observed many times. A single record per CDR3 protein comes from TCRdb applying MiXCR to the 5' RACE reads. Among roughly 33,000 distinct CDR3 sequences, approximately 6.2% were seen once, and the ten largest hold 5.3%. CDR1 and CDR2 (germline): LNHDA, SQIVND (reference sequence). CDR3 length equals 13 residues. Trimming cost V 4 bases and J 10 bases, with 14 bases left between them. The chain couples TRBV19 to TRBJ2-1, with D hard to call. The specimen sequenced was whole blood. This TCR derives from an adult who was a healthcare worker with PCR-confirmed SARS-CoV-2 infection or an uninfected control (not recorded which). The CDR3 nucleotides are TGTGCCAGTAGTAGTGATCGTGGGCGGGAGCAGTTCTTC. It codes for CASSSDRGREQFF.